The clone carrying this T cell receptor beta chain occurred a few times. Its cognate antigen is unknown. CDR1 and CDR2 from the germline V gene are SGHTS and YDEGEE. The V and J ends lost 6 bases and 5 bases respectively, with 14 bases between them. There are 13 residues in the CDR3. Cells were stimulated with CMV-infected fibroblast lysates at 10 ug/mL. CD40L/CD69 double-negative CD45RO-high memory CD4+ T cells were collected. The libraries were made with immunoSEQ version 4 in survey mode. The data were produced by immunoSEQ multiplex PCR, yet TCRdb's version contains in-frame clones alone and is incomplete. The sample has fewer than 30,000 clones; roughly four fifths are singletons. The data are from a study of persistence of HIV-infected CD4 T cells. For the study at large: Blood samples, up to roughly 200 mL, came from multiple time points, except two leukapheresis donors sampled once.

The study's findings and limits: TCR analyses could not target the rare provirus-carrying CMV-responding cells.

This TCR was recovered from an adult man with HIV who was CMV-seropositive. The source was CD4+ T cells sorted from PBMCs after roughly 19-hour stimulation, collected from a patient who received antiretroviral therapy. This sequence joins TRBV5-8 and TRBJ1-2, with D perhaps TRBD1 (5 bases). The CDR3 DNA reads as TGTGCCAGCACCCGGATCGACAGTTATGGCTACACCTTC. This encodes CASTRIDSYGYTF.